One T cell receptor beta chain is described in this entry. From RNA transcripts, TCR beta CDR3 regions were amplified. RT-PCR in the first round (using the HTBI primer set) targeted the TCR CDR3. TCRdb redid the calling of the multiplex PCR reads with MiXCR, one entry per CDR3 protein. The profile shows roughly 170,000 distinct CDR3 sequences, 15% to 20% of them singletons. The data originate from a study of T cells in Graves' hyperthyroidism and ophthalmopathy. Trimming cost V 0 bases and J 0 bases, with 4 bases left between them. The CDR3 has 14 amino acids. Germline V gene lookup returns CDR1 SGHKS and CDR2 YYEKEE (reference sequence).

Input material: blood. The sequence was obtained from a woman aged 45-60 years with Graves' hyperthyroidism. The chain uses TRBV5-5 and TRBJ1-3; D not certain. CDR3 amino acids: CASSLESSGNTIYF. CDR3 in DNA: TGTGCCAGCAGCTTGGAGTCCTCTGGAAACACCATATATTTT.